This T cell receptor (beta chain) was obtained from a study of radiation and T cells in renal cell carcinoma (dated by TCRdb to 2018 to 2020). About the full investigation: Samples were obtained from a clinical trial, in which 15 Gy stereotactic body radiation therapy was delivered to primary renal cell carcinomas and nephrectomy was performed 4 weeks later. TCR beta sequencing covered 50 or so samples in total, comprising around 25 tumors and roughly 27 peripheral blood samples. Across all 53 samples, 4,016,671 unique CDR3 nucleotide sequences, encoding roughly 3 million unique CDR3 amino acid sequences, were identified. On the study overall, not on this receptor specifically: In blood, the top tumor clonotypes increased between baseline and 2 weeks post-radiation and then shrank by 4 weeks, which suggests that tumor-resident clones expanded only transiently. Effects of radiation dose or scheduling on the TCR repertoire could not be addressed with the single-armed trial design. No pretreatment tumor biopsies were available, so the baseline intratumoral presence of clonotypes could not be determined. Blood repertoire dynamics were not followed beyond 4 weeks after treatment.

TCR beta libraries were generated from genomic DNA with the immunoSEQ kit, following the manufacturer's recommendations. For library preparation, a first multiplex PCR was performed with proprietary primers, followed by a second PCR in which unique barcodes were added, and bead cleanups were performed after each round. Each sample batch included a kit-provided positive control reaction and a negative control reaction. The final libraries were assessed on an Agilent 4200 TapeStation D1000 ScreenTape, pooled by volume, and quantified by qPCR. Sequencing was performed on an Illumina NextSeq500 with a MidOutput 150-cycle cartridge, and 156 Read1 and 15 Index1 cycles were run with kit custom primers. The pooled library was loaded at 0.8 to 1 pM, and 20% PhiX control was spiked in. The authors processed their data as follows. The vendor-processed data were analyzed in R, and a clonotype was defined as all T cells that share the same CDR3 nucleotide sequence. For clone abundance analyses, frequencies were normalized to the 10,000 most abundant clones in each sample. Public T cell clones, which averaged fewer than five per sample, were excluded before analysis. An abundance difference of at least 32-fold between compartments was the criterion for calling clonotypes tumor-enriched or baseline blood-enriched. A beta-binomial differential abundance model was used to identify clonotypes that expanded or contracted between blood time points. Tumor-blood repertoire similarity was measured with the Baroni-Urbani and Buser coefficient, and groups were compared using two-tailed Wilcoxon tests in R. TCRdb holds this immuneACCESS table with in-frame rearrangements only. Some clones are missing; in checked studies, unresolved V genes explain under half, and the rest has no known cause. For V, J and clone size, that table is used; D and trimming come from the DNA. Here the sample has over 60,000 clones; 65% to 90% occur a single time. The ten largest clones take up under 25% of the sample.

A word on this clone: This clone's antigen is unknown. Base qualities were left out, and no much larger clone turns up one base away.

Its CDR3 holds 16 amino acids, cysteine through phenylalanine. Left in the record is the CDR3 DNA by itself, 48 bases read in frame from the first base. V and J are trimmed by 6 bases and 6 bases, and the gene matches miss 9 bases of the junction. The germline V gene (reference sequence) supplies CDR1 LNHDA and CDR2 SQIVND. Read against the paper, the sample's time point label means: blood 2 weeks post-SBRT. What the treatment or condition label conveys for this sample: 15 Gy SBRT to primary tumor, nephrectomy 4 weeks later. To track tumor-enriched clonotypes, serial peripheral blood was sampled from radiation-treated patients at baseline and at 2 weeks and 4 weeks after SBRT. Every patient's renal cell carcinoma showed clear cell pathology. The QIAamp DNA Blood Mini Kit (Qiagen) was used to prepare genomic DNA for TCR sequencing. Samples were included in the analyses only if all quality control checks were passed.

The receptor's source is a woman aged 45-65 years with renal cell carcinoma. Sequenced here: blood, sampled from a patient whose treatment included radiotherapy and nephrectomy. This sequence uses TRBV19 and TRBJ2-3; the central 13 bases match TRBD2. The DNA reads as follows: TGTGCCAGTAGCCCCCGGACTAGCGGGAGTCCGGATACGCAGTATTTT. This translates into CASSPRTSGSPDTQYF.